The rows below give T cell receptor beta chains drawn from one sample of a study of T cell responses to AZD1222 COVID-19 vaccine. Sequenced by immunoSEQ multiplex PCR; TCRdb stores in-frame clones only, minus some. The sample consists of approximately 180,000 clones, approximately 92% of them appearing once. The input for sequencing was peripheral blood, taken 28 days after the second dose of the MenACWY control vaccine. The source of these receptors is an adult who received the MenACWY meningococcal vaccine as a control. The CDR3 runs from the conserved cysteine through the conserved F or W. D genes are given only for firm matches. A clone size is listed for some rows: how often the clone was seen (once, few, many), or a class if it is expanded.

TRBJ1-1,NA,TRBD1,TRBV6-5,TGTGCCAGCAGACCCGGGACAGGGAACACTGAAGCTTTCTTT,CASRPGTGNTEAFF
TRBJ2-1,NA,NA,TRBV20-1,TGCAGTGCTAGTAGGGAGTCGGGGAGCTCCTACAATGAGCAGTTCTTC,CSASRESGSSYNEQFF
TRBJ2-1,NA,TRBD2,TRBV30,TGTGCCTGGAGTGTACTAGCGGGGGGCGACGGTGAGCAGTTCTTC,CAWSVLAGGDGEQFF
TRBJ2-3,NA,NA,TRBV12-3/TRBV12-4,TGTGCCAGCAGTTTATGGAGGTATACGCAGTATTTT,CASSLWRYTQYF
TRBJ2-7,NA,NA,TRBV6-5,TGTGCCAGCAGTTTGACAGGTCTCGCCCCCTACGAGCAGTACTTC,CASSLTGLAPYEQYF
TRBJ2-1,NA,TRBD2,TRBV13,TGTGCCAGCAGCCCACCAGGACTAGCGCTTGTAAATGAGCAGTTCTTC,CASSPPGLALVNEQFF
TRBJ2-5,NA,NA,TRBV6-5,TGTGCCAGCCGACAATCGGGCCAAGAGACCCAGTACTTC,CASRQSGQETQYF
TRBJ1-2,NA,NA,TRBV3-1/TRBV3-2,TGTGCCAGCAGCCAACTCGGCAACATTGGCGGCTACACCTTC,CASSQLGNIGGYTF
TRBJ1-5,NA,NA,TRBV19,TGTGCCAGTAGTTCTACCGGGGCCCAGCATTTT,CASSSTGAQHF
TRBJ2-1,NA,NA,TRBV3-1/TRBV3-2,TGTGCCAGCAGCCAAGACGTCGAGCAGTTCTTC,CASSQDVEQFF
TRBJ1-3,once,NA,TRBV30,TGTGCCTGGAGTGTAACGTCCGCGCACGTATATTTT,CAWSVTSAHVYF
TRBJ1-6,NA,NA,TRBV2,TGTGCCAGCAGTGAGTTGGGGCACAGGGTATCCCTGATATATTCACCCCTCCACTTT,CASSELGHRVSLIYSPLHF
TRBJ1-2,NA,NA,TRBV7-2,TGTGCCAGCACCCGTGGGCAGGGCGGCGGCTACACCTTC,CASTRGQGGGYTF
TRBJ2-5,NA,NA,TRBV3-1/TRBV3-2,TGTGCCAGCAGCCAAGACCGATTGGGAGGAGGGACCCAGTACTTC,CASSQDRLGGGTQYF
TRBJ1-4,NA,NA,TRBV18,TGTGCCAGCTCACCGAGGGCTGCTGAAAAACTGTTTTTT,CASSPRAAEKLFF
TRBJ1-4,NA,NA,TRBV12-3/TRBV12-4,TGTGCCAGCCGTCGGGGGGTAGACGAAAAACTGTTTTTT,CASRRGVDEKLFF
TRBJ1-5,NA,NA,TRBV5-6,TGTGCCAGCAGCTCGGGGCTACAGGGATGGGGTAGCAATCAGCCCCAGCATTTT,CASSSGLQGWGSNQPQHF
TRBJ1-1,NA,NA,TRBV29-1,TGCAGCGTCGAGGGGAAGAACACTGAAGCTTTCTTT,CSVEGKNTEAFF
TRBJ1-5,NA,TRBD1,TRBV28,TGTGCCAGCAGCCAGCCCCGTCCCGGGACAGGGCCTAGCAATCAGCCCCAGCATTTT,CASSQPRPGTGPSNQPQHF
TRBJ2-5,once,NA,TRBV9,TGTGCCAGCAGCCCCCGAGAAGGAGGGATAAAAGAGACCCAGTACTTC,CASSPREGGIKETQYF
TRBJ1-4,NA,NA,TRBV29-1,TGCAGCGTTGACGGGGGGGCTAATGAAAAACTGTTTTTT,CSVDGGANEKLFF
TRBJ2-1,NA,TRBD2,TRBV7-9,TGTGCCAGCAGCTGGCGGGGGACGCAGGACAATGAGCAGTTCTTC,CASSWRGTQDNEQFF
TRBJ1-3,NA,TRBD1,TRBV27,TGTGCCAGCAGTTTCACGACAGGGACTGGAAACACCATATATTTT,CASSFTTGTGNTIYF
TRBJ1-5,once,NA,TRBV7-3,TGTGCCAGCAGCGGACAGCCCCCACAGCCCCAGCATTTT,CASSGQPPQPQHF
TRBJ1-1,NA,NA,TRBV15,TGTGCCACCAGCGGACGACAGGCCCCGAACACTGAAGCTTTCTTT,CATSGRQAPNTEAFF
TRBJ2-3,NA,NA,TRBV19,TGTGCCAGTAGGAGAGAGGGGGCAGATACGCAGTATTTT,CASRREGADTQYF
TRBJ1-5,once,NA,TRBV3-1/TRBV3-2,TGTGCCAGCAGCCCTGAACTCCTGGGGAATCAGCCCCAGCATTTT,CASSPELLGNQPQHF
TRBJ2-1,NA,NA,TRBV5-1,TGCGCCAGCAGCTTGTTCCAGCCAAGGGATGAGCAGTTCTTC,CASSLFQPRDEQFF
TRBJ2-2,NA,NA,TRBV18,TGTGCCAGCTCACCGGCAGACCAGGGGCTCGGGGAGCTGTTTTTT,CASSPADQGLGELFF
TRBJ1-4,once,TRBD1,TRBV7-2,TGTGCCAGCAGCTCGTACAGGGGAGTGAATGAAAAACTGTTTTTT,CASSSYRGVNEKLFF
TRBJ2-7,NA,NA,TRBV28,TGTGCCAGCAGTCCCGGGAATCCCTACGAGCAGTACTTC,CASSPGNPYEQYF
TRBJ2-4,NA,NA,TRBV6-2/TRBV6-3,TGTGCCAGCAGTTACCCGGGGCCGCAGAACATTCAGTACTTC,CASSYPGPQNIQYF
TRBJ1-1,NA,NA,TRBV6-5,TGTGCCAGCAGTTCCCTGGGGGGCCGGGCTGAAGCTTTCTTT,CASSSLGGRAEAFF
TRBJ2-2,NA,NA,TRBV6-5,TGTGCCAGCAGTTACGGGCAGGCGAACACCGGGGAGCTGTTTTTT,CASSYGQANTGELFF
TRBJ1-1,NA,TRBD1,TRBV4-1,TGCGCCAGCAGCCCCAAGTTCCCCTTCCCGACAGGGAGGGGCACTGAAGCTTTCTTT,CASSPKFPFPTGRGTEAFF
TRBJ2-3,NA,TRBD2,TRBV27,TGTGCCAGCCCGGGGGGAGATACGCAGTATTTT,CASPGGDTQYF
TRBJ1-2,NA,NA,TRBV20-1,TGCAGTGCTCGGCGCCCCCGCGGCTACACCTTC,CSARRPRGYTF
TRBJ2-3,NA,TRBD1,TRBV6-6,TGTGCCAGCAGTGCCCGGGACAGGGGATCAGATACGCAGTATTTT,CASSARDRGSDTQYF
TRBJ1-2,NA,NA,TRBV28,TGTGCCAGCAGGGATGCCAGAACCTATGGCTACACCTTC,CASRDARTYGYTF
TRBJ2-7,NA,NA,TRBV7-8,TGTGCCAGCAGCTCATCGGGGAACGGATACGAGCAGTACTTC,CASSSSGNGYEQYF
TRBJ2-5,NA,TRBD2,TRBV5-1,TGCGCCAGCAGGGATGATTTACTAGCGGGGGCCCAAGAGACCCAGTACTTC,CASRDDLLAGAQETQYF
TRBJ2-1,few,NA,TRBV7-9,TGTGCCAGCAGCTTGGGGGCCTCGGCCAATGAGCAGTTCTTC,CASSLGASANEQFF
TRBJ2-7,once,NA,TRBV15,TGTGCCACCAGCAGGGACAACTACGAGCAGTACTTC,CATSRDNYEQYF
TRBJ2-3,NA,NA,TRBV3-1/TRBV3-2,TGTGCCAGCAGCCACCGGGGTACAGATACGCAGTATTTT,CASSHRGTDTQYF
TRBJ1-6,NA,TRBD1,TRBV19,TGTGCCACCTCGGGGACAGGGGATTCACCCCTCCACTTT,CATSGTGDSPLHF
TRBJ1-1,few,NA,TRBV3-1/TRBV3-2,TGTGCCAGCAGCTCTACCGTCAACACTGAAGCTTTCTTT,CASSSTVNTEAFF
TRBJ2-4,NA,NA,TRBV6-2/TRBV6-3,TGTGCCAGCAGTGGAGGGGAGTGGGACTGGCAGTACTTC,CASSGGEWDWQYF
TRBJ2-2,NA,TRBD1,TRBV3-1/TRBV3-2,TGTGCCAGCAGCCAAGGCGCAGGGGGCACCGGGGAGCTGTTTTTT,CASSQGAGGTGELFF